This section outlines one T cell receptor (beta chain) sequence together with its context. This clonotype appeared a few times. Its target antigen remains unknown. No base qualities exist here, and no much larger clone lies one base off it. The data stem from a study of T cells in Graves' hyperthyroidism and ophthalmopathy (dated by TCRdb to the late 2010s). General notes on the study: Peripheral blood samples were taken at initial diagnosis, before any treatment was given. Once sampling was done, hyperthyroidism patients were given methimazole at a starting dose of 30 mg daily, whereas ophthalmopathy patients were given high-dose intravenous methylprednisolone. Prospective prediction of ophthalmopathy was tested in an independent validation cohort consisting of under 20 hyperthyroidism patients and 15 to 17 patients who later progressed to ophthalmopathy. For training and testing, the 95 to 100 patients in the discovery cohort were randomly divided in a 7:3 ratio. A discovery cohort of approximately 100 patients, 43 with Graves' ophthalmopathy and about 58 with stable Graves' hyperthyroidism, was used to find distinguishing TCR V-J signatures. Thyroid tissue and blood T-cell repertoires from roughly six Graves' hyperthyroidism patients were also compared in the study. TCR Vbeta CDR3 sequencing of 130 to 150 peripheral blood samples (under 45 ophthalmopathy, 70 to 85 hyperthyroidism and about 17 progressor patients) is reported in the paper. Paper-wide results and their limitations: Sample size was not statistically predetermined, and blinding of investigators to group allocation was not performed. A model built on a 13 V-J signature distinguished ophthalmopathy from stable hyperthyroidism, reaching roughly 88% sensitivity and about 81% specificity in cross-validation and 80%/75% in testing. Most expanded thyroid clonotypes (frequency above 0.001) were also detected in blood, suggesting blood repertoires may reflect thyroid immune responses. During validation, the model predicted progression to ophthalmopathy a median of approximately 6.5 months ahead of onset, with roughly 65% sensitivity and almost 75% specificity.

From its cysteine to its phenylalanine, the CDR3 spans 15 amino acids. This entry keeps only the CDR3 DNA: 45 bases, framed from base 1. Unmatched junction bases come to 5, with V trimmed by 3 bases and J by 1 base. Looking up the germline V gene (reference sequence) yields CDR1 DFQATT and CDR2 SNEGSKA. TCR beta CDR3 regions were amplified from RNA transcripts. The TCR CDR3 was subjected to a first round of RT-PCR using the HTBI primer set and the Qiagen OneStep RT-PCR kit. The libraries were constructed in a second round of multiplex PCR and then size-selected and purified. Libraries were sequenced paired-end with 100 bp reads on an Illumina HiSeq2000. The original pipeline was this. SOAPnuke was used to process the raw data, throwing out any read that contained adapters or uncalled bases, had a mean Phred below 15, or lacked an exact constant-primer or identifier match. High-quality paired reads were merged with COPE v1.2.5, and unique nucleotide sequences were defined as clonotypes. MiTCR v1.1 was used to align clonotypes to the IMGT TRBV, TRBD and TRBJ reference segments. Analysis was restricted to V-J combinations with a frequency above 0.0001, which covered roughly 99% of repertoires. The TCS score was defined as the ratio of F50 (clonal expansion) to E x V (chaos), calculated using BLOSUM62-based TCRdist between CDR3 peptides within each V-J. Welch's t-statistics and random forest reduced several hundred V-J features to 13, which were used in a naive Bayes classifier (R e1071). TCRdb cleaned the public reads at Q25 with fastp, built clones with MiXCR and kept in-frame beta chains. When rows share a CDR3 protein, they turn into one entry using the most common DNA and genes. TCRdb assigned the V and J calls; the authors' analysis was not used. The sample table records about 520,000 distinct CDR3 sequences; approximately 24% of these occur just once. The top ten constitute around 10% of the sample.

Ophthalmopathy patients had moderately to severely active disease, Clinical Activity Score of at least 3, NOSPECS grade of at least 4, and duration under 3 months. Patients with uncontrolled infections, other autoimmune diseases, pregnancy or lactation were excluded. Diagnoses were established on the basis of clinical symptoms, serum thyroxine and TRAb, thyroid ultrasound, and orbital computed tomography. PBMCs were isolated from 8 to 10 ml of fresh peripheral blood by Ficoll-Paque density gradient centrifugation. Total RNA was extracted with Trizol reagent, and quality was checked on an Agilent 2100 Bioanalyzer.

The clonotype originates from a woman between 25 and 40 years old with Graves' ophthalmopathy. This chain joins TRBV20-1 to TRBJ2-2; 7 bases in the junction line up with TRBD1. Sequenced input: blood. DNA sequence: TGCAGTGCTAGGCCACAGGGGCGGAACACCGGGGAGCTGTTTTTT. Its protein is CSARPQGRNTGELFF.